One sample yielded the 25 T cell receptor beta chains listed below, sequenced in a study of blood T cell repertoires in COVID-19. The protocol was immunoSEQ multiplex PCR, while the TCRdb copy is restricted to in-frame clones and leaves out a portion. The table has 250,000 to 300,000 clones, approximately 86% seen once. What was sequenced was peripheral blood. All receptors derive from a man aged 25 to 45 with active or convalescent COVID-19.

The chain joins TRBV18 to TRBJ1-2; TRBD1 agrees at 7 bases. The CDR3 is made up of 16 amino acids. Germline V gives CDR1 KGHSH, CDR2 LQKENI. With 4 bases clipped from V and 5 bases from J, the junction kept 13 bases outside the gene matches. In DNA, the CDR3 is TGTGCCAGCTCACAAACCCTAGACAGGGTCGTATATGGCTACACCTTC. The encoded protein is CASSQTLDRVVYGYTF.

The gene calls are TRBV9 and TRBJ2-3; D is possibly TRBD1 (5 bases). V was cut by 2 bases and J by 3 bases, with 10 bases left in between. The CDR3 covers 14 residues. CDR1 is SGDLS, CDR2 YYNGEE, per germline. The DNA for the CDR3 is TGTGCCAGCAGCGTGTCAGGGAAAACAGATACGCAGTATTTT. The encoded protein is CASSVSGKTDTQYF.

This clone was observed a few times. The gene calls are TRBV5-1 and TRBJ2-5; 10 bases are a match to TRBD2. The trim removed 3 bases at V and 7 bases at J, leaving 9 bases unmatched. The CDR3 covers 15 residues. CDR1 and CDR2 (germline): SGHRS, YFSETQ. In nucleotides, the CDR3 is TGCGCCAGCAGCTGGGATAGCGGGGGGCCGGGGACCCAGTACTTC. Translated: CASSWDSGGPGTQYF.

V is TRBV29-1 and J is TRBJ1-1; D perhaps matches TRBD1 (5 bases). The CDR3 is 13 residues long. The V end was cut by 6 bases, the J end by 1 base, with 12 bases between. Germline assignment: CDR1 SQVTM and CDR2 ANQGSEA. In DNA, the CDR3 is TGCAGCGTGATAGGACATGAGAACACTGAAGCTTTCTTT. As protein: CSVIGHENTEAFF.

DNA for the CDR3: TGTGCCAGCAGTTACGGGGACAGGGGTAACACCGGGGAGCTGTTTTTT. It is translated as CASSYGDRGNTGELFF. This chain uses TRBV6-2 or TRBV6-3 with TRBJ2-2; 10 nucleotides match TRBD1. The CDR3 spans 16 residues. The V gene's germline CDR1 is MNHEY and CDR2 SVGEGT. V gave up 2 bases and J gave up 2 bases; unmatched junction bases: 2.

The chain joins TRBV6-1 to TRBJ2-1; D call uncertain. V was pared by 1 base and J by 11 bases, with 12 bases between. This CDR3 region has 13 residues. CDR1 MNHNS and CDR2 SASEGT come from the germline V gene. CDR3 in amino acids: CASSEEAVVKQFF. The DNA of the CDR3 is TGTGCCAGCAGTGAAGAAGCTGTCGTGAAGCAGTTCTTC.

The chain couples TRBV9 to TRBJ1-2, with D hard to call. The CDR3 has 15 amino acids. Germline CDR1 reads SGDLS; CDR2 reads YYNGEE. V shed 0 bases and J shed 5 bases, with 14 bases lying between them. The CDR3 here is CASSVGPISGYGYTF. CDR3 nucleotide sequence: TGTGCCAGCAGCGTAGGGCCGATCTCGGGGTATGGCTACACCTTC.

The V and J genes are TRBV2 and TRBJ1-5; tentatively, D is TRBD1 (6 bases). The germline gives CDR1 SNHLY, CDR2 FYNNEI. This CDR3 comprises 16 residues. Trimming took off 7 bases at V and 1 base at J, with 17 bases between the two ends. The DNA for the CDR3 is TGTGCCAGCAATATACAGGGTTGGGGAAGCAATCAGCCCCAGCATTTT. Residues: CASNIQGWGSNQPQHF.

The chain employs TRBV2 and TRBJ1-5, with TRBD1 matching over 10 bases. With 6 bases clipped from V and 6 bases from J, the junction kept 14 bases outside the gene matches. The V gene's germline CDR1 is SNHLY and CDR2 FYNNEI. This CDR3 has 17 amino acids. This chain's CDR3 is CASSLTGGVDFGQPQHF. The CDR3 coding sequence is TGTGCCAGCAGCCTGACAGGGGGCGTGGATTTTGGTCAGCCCCAGCATTTT.

The rearrangement uses TRBV5-1 and TRBJ2-1, with TRBD2 matching 8 bases. There are 17 residues in the CDR3. With 0 bases clipped from V and 1 base from J, the junction kept 6 bases outside the gene matches. Germline loops: CDR1 SGHRS, CDR2 YFSETQ. The CDR3 here is CASSLEASGPSYNEQFF. In DNA, the CDR3 is TGCGCCAGCAGCTTGGAGGCTAGCGGGCCATCCTACAATGAGCAGTTCTTC.

J is TRBJ1-1 and V is TRBV6-1; the match to TRBD1 covers 9 bases. J lost 6 bases, V lost 3 bases, and 5 bases had no gene match. The CDR3 consists of 14 residues. Germline V lookup: CDR1 MNHNS, CDR2 SASEGT. The CDR3 coding sequence is TGTGCCAGCAGTGAGACGGACAGGGGCGCTGAAGCTTTCTTT. Amino acids: CASSETDRGAEAFF.

This sequence joins TRBV11-2 and TRBJ1-6, with a possible D match to TRBD1 (6 bases). This CDR3 region has 15 residues. V lost 5 bases and J lost 7, with 15 bases in between. Germline CDR1 reads SGHAT; CDR2 reads FQNNGV. CDR3 nucleotides: TGTGCCAGCAGCCTGGGTTGGGGGCAAAATTCACCCCTCCACTTT. It is translated as CASSLGWGQNSPLHF.

The V call is TRBV19, the J call TRBJ2-7, with 9 bases fitting TRBD1. The CDR3 is 14 residues long. V lost 5 bases, J lost 2 bases, and 4 bases stayed unmatched. CDR1 and CDR2 (germline): LNHDA, SQIVND (reference sequence). CDR3 amino acids: CASSGGQGPYEQYF. Written as DNA, the CDR3 is TGTGCCAGTAGTGGCGGACAGGGGCCCTACGAGCAGTACTTC.

The rearrangement links TRBV9 to TRBJ1-1; 9 nucleotides align to TRBD1. The CDR3 loop spans 14 amino acids. V was pared by 0 bases and J by 9 bases, with 6 bases of the junction left unmatched. Germline assignment: CDR1 SGDLS and CDR2 YYNGEE. The CDR3 loop is CASSVELGQGKAFF. CDR3 DNA sequence: TGTGCCAGCAGCGTAGAACTAGGACAGGGGAAAGCTTTCTTT.

The V gene is TRBV9, the J gene TRBJ2-7; 10 bases are a match to TRBD2. CDR3 length equals 14 residues. Germline CDR1 SGDLS, CDR2 YYNGEE. J was trimmed by 4 bases and V by 3 bases; bases with no gene match: 4. CDR3 DNA: TGTGCCAGCAGCGCCAGCGGGGGGGAATACGAGCAGTACTTC. Translating it yields CASSASGGEYEQYF.

The chain recombines TRBV9 with TRBJ1-2; no clear D. Germline V gene lookup returns CDR1 SGDLS and CDR2 YYNGEE. Trimming removed 3 bases at V and 1 base at J, with 7 bases between. The CDR3 spans 13 residues. In nucleotides, the CDR3 is TGTGCCAGCAGCGGGACTCGTAACTATGGCTACACCTTC. This gives the protein CASSGTRNYGYTF. The complete variable domain, with remaining parts taken from reference TRBV9 and TRBJ1-2, reads DSGVTQTPKHLITATGQRVTLRCSPRSGDLSVYWYQQSLDQGLQFLIQYYNGEERAKGNILERFSAQQFPDLHSELNLSSLELGDSALYFCASSGTRNYGYTFGSGTRLTVV.

The chain links TRBV5-4 to TRBJ2-4; tentative D call: TRBD2 (7 bases). Germline V lookup: CDR1 SGHNT, CDR2 YYREEE (reference sequence). CDR3 length equals 17 residues. V was trimmed by 3 bases and J by 0 bases, leaving 16 bases between them. The CDR3 reads CASSWGGQGLAKNIQYF. In nucleotides, the CDR3 is TGTGCCAGCAGCTGGGGGGGGCAGGGCTTAGCCAAAAACATTCAGTACTTC.

The J gene is TRBJ1-4, the V gene TRBV5-1; weak D call: TRBD1 (5 bases). CDR3 size: 16 residues. V shed 1 base and J shed 3 bases, with 13 bases lying between them. The germline V gene encodes CDR1 SGHRS and CDR2 YFSETQ. CDR3 DNA sequence: TGCGCCAGCAGCTTGAGCGGGGGGACGGCTAATGAAAAACTGTTTTTT. This encodes CASSLSGGTANEKLFF.

The chain couples TRBV7-6 to TRBJ1-6; a weak D match, TRBD1 (5 bases). The germline V and J ends were trimmed by 4 bases and 6 bases, with 13 bases remaining between them. From germline, CDR1 is SGHVS and CDR2 FNYEAQ. The CDR3 extends over 15 amino acids. The chain's CDR3 is CASSYDSRINSPLHF. The CDR3 bases are TGTGCCAGCAGCTACGACAGCAGGATTAATTCACCCCTCCACTTT. Full variable domain (missing parts from reference TRBV7-6 and TRBJ1-6): GAGVSQSPRYKVTKRGQDVALRCDPISGHVSLYWYRQALGQGPEFLTYFNYEAQQDKSGLPNDRFSAERPEGSISTLTIQRTEQRDSAMYRCASSYDSRINSPLHFGNGTRLTVT.

This rearrangement joins TRBV19 to TRBJ1-3; 7 bases are a match to TRBD1. CDR1 is LNHDA, CDR2 SQIVND, per germline (reference sequence). Germline trimming cut 7 bases from V and 3 bases from J; bases unmatched to any gene: 9. The CDR3 consists of 15 residues. In DNA form, the CDR3 reads TGTGCCAGTAATGTTCGACAGGGTATTGGAAACACCATATATTTT. This translates into CASNVRQGIGNTIYF. The full variable domain, with the rest looked up from reference TRBV19 and TRBJ1-3, is DGGITQSPKYLFRKEGQNVTLSCEQNLNHDAMYWYRQDPGQGLRLIYYSQIVNDFQKGDIAEGYSVSREKKESFPLTVTSAQKNPTAFYLCASNVRQGIGNTIYFGEGSWLTVV.

This sequence joins TRBV11-2 and TRBJ2-7; TRBD1 matches at 8 bases. The CDR3 totals 16 residues. Germline V gene lookup returns CDR1 SGHAT and CDR2 FQNNGV. The V gene end was trimmed by 5 bases and the J gene end by 6 bases; junction bases not matched to a gene: 15. The CDR3, as DNA: TGTGCCAGCAGCCCAGGACAGGGAGGCAATGATTTCGAGCAGTACTTC. It specifies CASSPGQGGNDFEQYF.

CDR3 in amino acids: CASSPGGNSPLHF. CDR3 nucleotide sequence: TGTGCCAGCAGCCCCGGAGGCAATTCACCCCTCCACTTT. The chain combines TRBV7-6 with TRBJ1-6; no reliable D call. V dropped 5 bases and J dropped 7 bases, with 9 bases sitting between them. From germline, CDR1 is SGHVS and CDR2 FNYEAQ. The CDR3 is made up of 13 amino acids.

This chain joins TRBV12-3 or TRBV12-4 and TRBJ1-2, with TRBD1 matching over 7 bases. This CDR3 has 13 residues. The ends lost 6 bases at V and 8 bases at J; junction bases unmatched: 9. DNA of the CDR3: TGTGCCAGCAGCTACGGACAGGTCAGCGGCTACACCTTC. As protein: CASSYGQVSGYTF.

The chain couples TRBV12-3 or TRBV12-4 to TRBJ1-1, with TRBD1 as a possible D gene (6 bases). Trimming left V 3 bases short and J 14 bases short, with 13 bases between. The CDR3 consists of 11 residues. CDR3 in DNA: TGTGCCAGCAGTTTGGGCAGGGGAGACTTCTTT. Translated, it gives CASSLGRGDFF.

The genes are TRBV24-1 and TRBJ2-3, with 11 bases identical to TRBD1. Germline assignment: CDR1 KGHDR and CDR2 SFDVKD. The ends lost 5 bases at V and 2 bases at J; junction bases unmatched: 5. This CDR3 comprises 16 residues. The CDR3 DNA follows: TGTGCCACCAGTGGGGGACAGGGGGTGACCACAGATACGCAGTATTTT. It encodes CATSGGQGVTTDTQYF.